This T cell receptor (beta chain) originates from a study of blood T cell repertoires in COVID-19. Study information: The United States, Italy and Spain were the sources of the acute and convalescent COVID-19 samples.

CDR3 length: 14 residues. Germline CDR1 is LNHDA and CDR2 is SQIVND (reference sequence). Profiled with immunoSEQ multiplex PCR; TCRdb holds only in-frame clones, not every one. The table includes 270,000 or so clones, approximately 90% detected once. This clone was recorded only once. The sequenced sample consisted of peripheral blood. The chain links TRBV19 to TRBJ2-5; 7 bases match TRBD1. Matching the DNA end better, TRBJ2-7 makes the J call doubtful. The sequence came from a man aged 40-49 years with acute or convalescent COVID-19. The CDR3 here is CASSIPGGKGEQYF. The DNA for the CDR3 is TGTGCCAGTAGTATTCCAGGGGGAAAGGGCGAGCAGTACTTC.